The 18 T cell receptor beta chains listed next were all sequenced from one sample in a study of blood T cell repertoires in COVID-19 (dated by TCRdb to about 2020). The library was made by the immunoSEQ multiplex PCR assay. Here the immuneACCESS table is served through TCRdb, limited to in-frame sequences with V and J called. Missing clones are a known gap in these copies; in checked studies unresolved V genes cover under half, and the rest lacks a known reason. For this sample there are about 220,000 clones; 65% to 90% appear just once. The top ten constitute approximately 10% of the sample. The material sequenced was peripheral blood. The receptors originated from a man aged 45 to 65 with active or convalescent COVID-19.

V gene TRBV5-5 combines with J gene TRBJ1-2; 8 bases are a match to TRBD1. The V and J ends lost 1 base and 5 bases, in that order; junction bases with no gene match: 10. The V gene's germline CDR1 is SGHKS and CDR2 YYEKEE (reference sequence). The CDR3 extends over 16 amino acids. This CDR3 reads CASSLWTGPDNYGYTF. The DNA for the CDR3 is TGTGCCAGCAGCTTGTGGACAGGGCCAGATAATTATGGCTACACCTTC. Variable domain in full (rest from reference TRBV5-5 and TRBJ1-2): DAGVTQSPTHLIKTRGQQVTLRCSPISGHKSVSWYQQVLGQGPQFIFQYYEKEERGRGNFPDRFSARQFPNYSSELNVNALLLGDSALYLCASSLWTGPDNYGYTFGSGTRLTVV.

The chain joins TRBV20-1 to TRBJ2-7, with D tentatively TRBD1 (5 bases). CDR3 length: 11 amino acids. The germline gives CDR1 DFQATT, CDR2 SNEGSKA (reference sequence). Between the trimmed V and J ends, which lost 0 bases and 6 bases, there was a span of 6 bases. Here the CDR3 DNA reads TGCAGTGCTAGAGACCAGGGCGAGCAGTACTTC. Residues: CSARDQGEQYF.

The chain recombines TRBV5-1 with TRBJ2-7, with D possibly being TRBD2 (6 bases). Germline CDR1 and CDR2: SGHRS and YFSETQ. Trimming took off 4 bases at V and 0 bases at J, with 11 bases between the two ends. The length of the CDR3 is 14 residues. The CDR3 DNA reads as TGCGCCAGCAGCGCCGGGACTGACTCCTACGAGCAGTACTTC. Translated, it gives CASSAGTDSYEQYF.

The chain is built from TRBV6-2 or TRBV6-3 and TRBJ2-5; TRBD1 aligns across 8 bases. The V gene end was trimmed by 5 bases and the J gene end by 5 bases; junction bases not matched to a gene: 4. Germline V lookup: CDR1 MNHEY, CDR2 SVGEGT. The CDR3 is 13 residues long. The CDR3 protein is CASSPGGLETQYF. The CDR3 nucleotides are TGTGCCAGCAGTCCAGGGGGCCTTGAGACCCAGTACTTC.

The chain carries TRBV28 and TRBJ1-6; a weak D match, TRBD1 (6 bases). V dropped 7 bases and J dropped 7 bases, with 20 bases sitting between them. Per the germline V gene, CDR1 is MDHEN and CDR2 is SYDVKM. This CDR3 contains 16 residues. CDR3 coding DNA: TGTGCCAGCAAGGGGGACCTGGGCAGGGAAAATTCACCCCTCCACTTT. Its protein product is CASKGDLGRENSPLHF.

The J gene is TRBJ2-3, the V gene TRBV13, with D maybe TRBD2 (6 bases). CDR3 length: 16 amino acids. Between the trimmed V and J ends, which lost 8 bases and 0 bases, there was a span of 18 bases. Per the germline V gene, CDR1 is PRHDT and CDR2 is FYEKMQ (reference sequence). This CDR3 reads CASANALAGSTDTQYF. CDR3 nucleotides: TGTGCCAGCGCCAACGCCCTTGCGGGGAGCACAGATACGCAGTATTTT.

The chain has TRBV27 and TRBJ1-6; no clear D gene. The CDR3 loop spans 13 amino acids. V was trimmed by 3 bases and J by 13 bases, leaving 13 bases between them. CDR1 is MNHEY, CDR2 SMNVEV, per germline (reference sequence). CDR3 amino acids: CASSFFPPSPLHF. The DNA for the CDR3 is TGTGCCAGCAGTTTTTTTCCCCCGTCGCCCCTCCACTTT.

CDR3 in DNA: TGTGCCAGCAGCGTAACCGGGACAGGGGATATCTATGGCTACACCTTC. As protein: CASSVTGTGDIYGYTF. This sequence joins TRBV9 and TRBJ1-2; TRBD1 matches 10 bases. The CDR3 has 16 residues. V lost 1 base, J lost 4 bases, and 7 bases stayed unmatched. CDR1 is SGDLS, CDR2 YYNGEE, per germline.

The gene calls are TRBV6-4 and TRBJ2-1; 10 positions agree with TRBD1. CDR1 is MRHNA, CDR2 SNTAGT, per germline. The CDR3 consists of 15 residues. V shed 2 bases and J 2 bases; nucleotides not matched to a gene: 0. The CDR3, as DNA: TGTGCCAGCAGTGACGGACAGGGGGCCTACAATGAGCAGTTCTTC. Protein: CASSDGQGAYNEQFF.

The rearrangement links TRBV11-2 to TRBJ1-6; possibly TRBD1 for D (5 bases). Trimming stripped 1 base from V and 10 bases from J, with 11 bases between. CDR3 length equals 14 residues. CDR1 is SGHAT, CDR2 FQNNGV, per germline. CDR3 in DNA: TGTGCCAGCAGCTTAGTGGCAGGGCGCTCACCCCTCCACTTT. Residues: CASSLVAGRSPLHF.

The chain combines TRBV3-1 (or the pseudogene TRBV3-2) with TRBJ2-7, with D possibly being TRBD2 (6 bases). The V end was cut by 1 base, the J end by 5 bases, with 9 bases between. CDR1 and CDR2 from the germline V gene are LGHDT and YNNKEL (reference sequence). CDR3 length equals 13 residues. CDR3 nucleotide sequence: TGTGCCAGCAGCCAAGCCTGGAGGGACGAGCAGTACTTC. Its translation: CASSQAWRDEQYF.

The chain employs TRBV23-1 and TRBJ1-1; D not certain. TRBV23-1 is an open reading frame whose function is uncertain. Between the trimmed V and J ends, which lost 9 bases and 3 bases, there was a span of 11 bases. The CDR3 runs 12 residues. The CDR3 coding sequence is TGCGCCAGTACTGACACTTACACTGAAGCTTTCTTT. Residues: CASTDTYTEAFF.

The chain joins TRBV24-1 to TRBJ2-3; the match to TRBD2 covers 15 bases. This CDR3 comprises 16 residues. V lost 4 bases to trimming and J lost 6 bases; unmatched junction nucleotides: 4. Germline assignment: CDR1 KGHDR and CDR2 SFDVKD. For the CDR3, the DNA is TGTGCCACCAGTGACCCCGGGACTAGCGGGAGGGATACGCAGTATTTT. Translating gives CATSDPGTSGRDTQYF.

On this clone itself: The junction does not match germline at one end; this may be a read error. The CDR3 region is CASSTRDSHEQYF. In DNA, the CDR3 is TGTGCCAGCAGCACCCGGGACTCCCACGAGCAGTACTTC. V usage is TRBV7-2 and J usage is TRBJ2-7, with TRBD2 as a possible D gene (6 bases). The germline gives CDR1 SGHTA, CDR2 FQGNSA. This CDR3 spans 13 amino acids. Full variable domain (rest looked up from reference TRBV7-2 and TRBJ2-7): GAGVSQSPSNKVTEKGKDVELRCDPISGHTALYWYRQSLGQGLEFLIYFQGNSAPDKSGLPSDRFSAERTGGSVSTLTIQRTQQEDSAVYLCASSTRDSHEQYFGPGTRLTVT.

The chain couples TRBV7-6 to TRBJ2-7, with 8 bases aligning to TRBD1. V was pared by 0 bases and J by 2 bases, with 3 bases of the junction left unmatched. Germline V lookup: CDR1 SGHVS, CDR2 FNYEAQ. This CDR3 is 15 amino acids long. CDR3: CASSLAADRAYEQYF. In DNA, the CDR3 is TGTGCCAGCAGCTTAGCTGCGGACAGGGCCTACGAGCAGTACTTC.

This chain uses TRBV7-9 with TRBJ1-1; TRBD1 matches at 7 bases. CDR1 and CDR2 (germline): SEHNR, FQNEAQ (reference sequence). CDR3 length: 15 amino acids. V shed 5 bases, J shed 2 bases, and the junction held 8 bases outside the gene matches. The CDR3 nucleotides read TGTGCCAGCAGCACCCACAGGGGCCCCAACACTGAAGCTTTCTTT. Its translation: CASSTHRGPNTEAFF.

This sequence joins TRBV5-1 and TRBJ1-2, with D tentatively TRBD1 (6 bases). Trimming shortened V by 5 bases and J by 5 bases, and 22 bases separated the two germline ends. The CDR3 is made up of 16 amino acids. CDR1 and CDR2 from the germline V gene are SGHRS and YFSETQ. CDR3 nucleotide sequence: TGCGCCAGCAGGTTCTACCGGGACACGGAACCTTATGGCTACACCTTC. Protein product: CASRFYRDTEPYGYTF.

About this clone: Other DNA sequences in the same sample also yield this CDR3. The chain combines TRBV18 with TRBJ1-5; 7 bases agree with TRBD1. This CDR3 region has 15 residues. The germline V gene has CDR1 KGHSH and CDR2 LQKENI. V gave up 2 bases and J gave up 2 bases; unmatched junction bases: 3. This CDR3 is CASSPATGGNQPQHF. CDR3 nucleotides: TGTGCCAGCTCACCAGCTACAGGGGGCAATCAGCCCCAGCATTTT.